This entry concerns a single T cell receptor (beta chain). TCRdb's table, derived via immunoSEQ multiplex PCR, lists solely in-frame clones and lacks some. The table has about 2 million clones, around 96% seen once. The sample comes from a study of shared clonotypes between healthy human individuals. Naive CD8 cells lacked CD45RO, underwent positive selection for CCR7 and left out terminally differentiated effector memory CD45RA+ cells. The CDR3 covers 15 residues. Germline-derived CDR1 and CDR2 are MNHEY and SMNVEV (reference sequence). Between the trimmed V and J ends, which lost 6 bases and 6 bases, there was a span of 17 bases.

This clonotype originated in a man between 18 and 29 years old in good health. Sequenced sample: naive CD8+ T cells sorted from blood. The chain combines TRBV27 with TRBJ1-4; possibly TRBD1 for D (6 bases). CDR3 region: CASSTRTVGYEKLFF. CDR3 sequence (DNA): TGTGCCAGCAGCACCAGGACAGTCGGTTATGAAAAACTGTTTTTT.